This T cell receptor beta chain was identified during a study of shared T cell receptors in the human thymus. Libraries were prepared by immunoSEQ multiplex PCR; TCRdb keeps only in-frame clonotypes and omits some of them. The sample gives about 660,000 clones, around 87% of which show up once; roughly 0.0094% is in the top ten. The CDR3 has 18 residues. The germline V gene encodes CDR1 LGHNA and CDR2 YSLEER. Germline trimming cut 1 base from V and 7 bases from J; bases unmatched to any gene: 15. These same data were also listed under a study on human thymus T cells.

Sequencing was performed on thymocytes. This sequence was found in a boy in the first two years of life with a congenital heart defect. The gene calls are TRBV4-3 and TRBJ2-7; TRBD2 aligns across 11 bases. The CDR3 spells CASSQAPTSGARNGEQYF. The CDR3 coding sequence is TGCGCCAGCAGCCAAGCCCCGACTAGCGGGGCACGAAACGGTGAGCAGTACTTC.